This TCR beta chain emerged from a study of OX40 agonist ivuxolimab in advanced cancers. About this clone itself: What it binds is not known.

Germline CDR1 SGDLS, CDR2 YYNGEE. With 4 bases removed from V and 6 bases from J, the gap between germline ends came to 21 bases. The CDR3 extends over 16 amino acids. This table comes from immunoSEQ multiplex PCR, and its TCRdb copy is limited to in-frame clones, with some not included. This table holds around 45,000 clones, under 90% found once. Study-level findings and limits: The investigators did not determine what antigen specificity the expanded peripheral T cells had. People who partly responded at 0.1-3.0 mg/kg had some of the least clonal expansion seen.

This chain connects TRBV9 to TRBJ2-3; D unresolved. This TCR was sampled from an adult with an advanced solid tumor such as melanoma, head and neck, liver or kidney cancer. The sequencing here drew on CD4+ or CD8+ T cells sorted from blood, taken in a trial of the OX40 agonist ivuxolimab. As DNA, the CDR3 is TGTGCCAGCAGCCCTCCCTGGCTGTCTCAAGCGGATACGCAGTATTTT. Amino acid sequence: CASSPPWLSQADTQYF.